Each of the 32 T cell receptor beta chains below was sequenced from the same sample in a study of cytomegalovirus exposure and HLA in healthy donors. Here immunoSEQ multiplex PCR was the method, and the copy in TCRdb shows in-frame clones only, minus some. The data contain 100,000 to 150,000 clones, less than 90% of them singletons. Sample: PBMCs. All receptors come from a man younger than 35 in good health and CMV-seropositive.

This chain links TRBV28 with TRBJ2-7, with D perhaps TRBD1 (7 bases). The CDR3 runs 13 residues. Trimming removed 6 bases from V and 3 bases from J, with 12 bases in between. Germline CDR1 MDHEN, CDR2 SYDVKM. The CDR3 loop is CASRRQGGYEQYF. Written as DNA, the CDR3 is TGTGCCAGCAGACGCCAGGGGGGCTACGAGCAGTACTTC.

The gene calls are TRBV7-2 and TRBJ1-2, with D perhaps TRBD1 (5 bases). CDR1 and CDR2 from the germline V gene are SGHTA and FQGNSA. V lost 1 base and J 5 bases, leaving 14 bases between the germline ends. The CDR3 covers 15 residues. CDR3 sequence: CASSLVLTVAYGYTF. CDR3 DNA: TGTGCCAGCAGCTTAGTTTTGACAGTCGCTTATGGCTACACCTTC.

The CDR3 DNA is TGTGCCAGCAGTCGAGGACAGGGGGTTTCACGCGGCGAGCAGTTCTTC. Translated, it gives CASSRGQGVSRGEQFF. The J gene is TRBJ2-1, the V gene TRBV5-5; 10 bases agree with TRBD1. The CDR3 loop spans 16 amino acids. CDR1 and CDR2 (germline): SGHKS, YYEKEE (reference sequence). V lost 5 bases and J lost 10; bases outside the gene matches: 15.

The rearrangement links TRBV4-2 to TRBJ2-1; TRBD1 matches at 12 bases. The CDR3 contains 15 residues. With V trimmed by 0 bases and J by 9 bases, 3 bases remained unmatched. CDR1 and CDR2 from the germline V gene are LGHNA and YNFKEQ. CDR3 sequence reads: CASSQEGTGGSEQFF. DNA of the CDR3: TGTGCCAGCAGCCAAGAGGGGACAGGGGGCAGTGAGCAGTTCTTC.

The chain couples TRBV7-9 to TRBJ1-4; tentative D call: TRBD1 (5 bases). The CDR3 extends over 15 amino acids. Between the trimmed V and J ends, which lost 3 bases and 6 bases, there was a span of 14 bases. CDR1 SEHNR and CDR2 FQNEAQ come from the germline V gene (reference sequence). Here the CDR3 reads CASSFSRGKDEKLFF. In nucleotides, the CDR3 is TGTGCCAGCAGCTTTAGCCGGGGGAAGGATGAAAAACTGTTTTTT.

In its sample, this clone was seen once. The chain joins TRBV18 to TRBJ2-7, with 11 bases fitting TRBD1. The CDR3 consists of 16 residues. J gave up 0 bases and V 4 bases, and 5 bases lay outside the gene matches. Germline V gene lookup returns CDR1 KGHSH and CDR2 LQKENI. The CDR3 protein is CASSQGQGAISYEQYF. The CDR3 region has the DNA TGTGCCAGCTCACAAGGACAGGGGGCTATCTCCTACGAGCAGTACTTC.

The chain couples TRBV7-2 to TRBJ2-1; D might be TRBD1 (6 bases). V shed 4 bases and J shed 7 bases, with 11 bases lying between them. This CDR3 contains 13 residues. CDR1 is SGHTA and CDR2 is FQGNSA in the germline V gene. The CDR3 DNA follows: TGTGCCAGCAGCTCCTCAGGGGCAAATGAGCAGTTCTTC. The encoded protein is CASSSSGANEQFF.

J is TRBJ2-2 and V is TRBV19, with TRBD1 matching 8 bases. Germline CDR1 reads LNHDA; CDR2 reads SQIVND (reference sequence). V dropped 2 bases and J dropped 5; count of bases not matched to a gene: 19. This CDR3 is 20 amino acids long. The CDR3 region is CASSIRQGWRRGPRTGELFF. The CDR3 bases are TGTGCCAGTAGTATAAGACAGGGGTGGAGACGGGGGCCTCGAACCGGGGAGCTGTTTTTT.

This chain links TRBV2 with TRBJ1-5, with 7 bases identical to TRBD1. The ends lost 7 bases at V and 8 bases at J; junction bases unmatched: 8. Germline lookup yields CDR1 SNHLY and CDR2 FYNNEI. This CDR3 spans 13 amino acids. The CDR3 nucleotides are TGTGCCAGCATTAGCACAGGGGATGAGCCCCAGCATTTT. It is translated as CASISTGDEPQHF. Full variable domain (outside the CDR3, taken from reference TRBV2 and TRBJ1-5): EPEVTQTPSHQVTQMGQEVILRCVPISNHLYFYWYRQILGQKVEFLVSFYNNEISEKSEIFDDQFSVERPDGSNFTLKIRSTKLEDSAMYFCASISTGDEPQHFGDGTRLSIL.

The chain uses TRBV11-2 and TRBJ1-2; TRBD1 matches at 8 bases. The germline gives CDR1 SGHAT, CDR2 FQNNGV. The CDR3 covers 16 residues. The V and J ends lost 5 bases and 2 bases, in that order; junction bases with no gene match: 10. The CDR3 region has the DNA TGTGCCAGCAGCCCGCCTCGGACAGGGATCAACTATGGCTACACCTTC. Amino acids: CASSPPRTGINYGYTF.

The chain recombines TRBV11-1 with TRBJ1-2, with 7 bases matching TRBD1. The germline V gene encodes CDR1 SGHAT and CDR2 FQDESV (reference sequence). The CDR3 runs to 16 residues. Trimming took 5 bases from V and 3 from J; bases not matched to a gene: 12. In DNA form, the CDR3 reads TGTGCCAGCAGCCCCCCCTCGACGGGGACAGACTATGGCTACACCTTC. The encoded protein is CASSPPSTGTDYGYTF.

The V gene is TRBV5-4, the J gene TRBJ2-7; 9 positions agree with TRBD1. CDR1 is SGHNT, CDR2 YYREEE, per germline (reference sequence). This CDR3 is built from 15 residues. V trimming: 4 bases; J trimming: 3 bases; junction bases outside the gene matches: 8. DNA of the CDR3: TGTGCCAGCAGCCTAGGCGGACAGGGGAGCTACGAGCAGTACTTC. Protein sequence: CASSLGGQGSYEQYF.

The CDR3 sequence: CASSALGTGNYGYTF. In DNA, the CDR3 is TGCGCCAGCAGCGCCCTTGGGACAGGGAACTATGGCTACACCTTC. The V and J genes are TRBV5-1 and TRBJ1-2, with 9 bases fitting TRBD1. Germline CDR1 and CDR2: SGHRS and YFSETQ. The length of the CDR3 is 15 residues. Trimming took 4 bases from V and 2 from J; bases not matched to a gene: 6.

V gene TRBV29-1 combines with J gene TRBJ2-3; 7 bases fit TRBD2. Trimming took 5 bases from V and 4 from J; bases not matched to a gene: 6. The CDR3 extends over 13 amino acids. The germline CDR1 and CDR2 sequences are SQVTM and ANQGSEA. The CDR3 DNA reads as TGCAGCGTTAGGGACTACGCTCCAGATACGCAGTATTTT. This translates into CSVRDYAPDTQYF.

V usage is TRBV7-9 and J usage is TRBJ1-4; 10 bases map to TRBD1. This CDR3 has 16 amino acids. Trimming at V came to 5 bases and at J to 3 bases, leaving 6 bases not matched to a gene. CDR1 is SEHNR and CDR2 is FQNEAQ in the germline V gene (reference sequence). CDR3 loop: CASSRAGTGANEKLFF. In DNA, the CDR3 is TGTGCCAGCAGCCGCGCCGGGACAGGGGCTAATGAAAAACTGTTTTTT.

This chain uses TRBV5-4 with TRBJ1-2; TRBD1 might be the D (6 bases). Looked up from germline, CDR1 is SGHNT and CDR2 is YYREEE (reference sequence). The CDR3 length is 13 residues. V was trimmed by 3 bases and J by 10 bases, leaving 16 bases between them. The CDR3 here is CASSSTSGGYYTF. In DNA, the CDR3 is TGTGCCAGCAGCTCGACGTCTGGGGGCTACTACACCTTC. Filled out from reference TRBV5-4 and TRBJ1-2, the complete variable domain reads ETGVTQSPTHLIKTRGQQVTLRCSSQSGHNTVSWYQQALGQGPQFIFQYYREEENGRGNFPPRFSGLQFPNYSSELNVNALELDDSALYLCASSSTSGGYYTFGSGTRLTVV.

The V gene is TRBV5-1, the J gene TRBJ1-2; 7 bases are a match to TRBD1. The CDR3 totals 13 residues. The germline gives CDR1 SGHRS, CDR2 YFSETQ. Trimming cost V 0 bases and J 8 bases; bases outside gene matches: 4. CDR3 nucleotide sequence: TGCGCCAGCAGCTTGGAGCAGGGGGGCGGCTACACCTTC. It codes for CASSLEQGGGYTF.

CDR3 sequence (DNA): TGTGCCAGCGGATCGAGCGGGGGGCCGCGATCCTACAATGAGCAGTTCTTC. Translated, it gives CASGSSGGPRSYNEQFF. The chain carries TRBV11-2 and TRBJ2-1; 9 bases match TRBD2. The CDR3 has 17 residues. From germline, CDR1 is SGHAT and CDR2 FQNNGV. The V segment lost 8 bases and the J segment 1 base; nucleotides outside the gene matches: 12.

The rearrangement joins TRBV7-9 to TRBJ2-2, with 7 nucleotides matching TRBD1. V shed 5 bases and J 6 bases; nucleotides not matched to a gene: 9. This CDR3 has 15 residues. CDR1 is SEHNR, CDR2 FQNEAQ, per germline (reference sequence). The CDR3 DNA reads TGTGCCAGCAGCATCGGACAGGTCGTTCCCGGGGAGCTGTTTTTT. This sequence encodes CASSIGQVVPGELFF.

The chain uses TRBV5-4 and TRBJ1-1; 7 nucleotides align to TRBD1. The germline gives CDR1 SGHNT, CDR2 YYREEE (reference sequence). CDR3 size: 14 residues. Germline trimming cut 4 bases from V and 3 bases from J; bases unmatched to any gene: 6. CDR3 amino acids: CASSRTGGDTEAFF. The CDR3 DNA is TGTGCCAGCAGCAGGACAGGCGGGGACACTGAAGCTTTCTTT.

The chain recombines TRBV27 with TRBJ2-7; D possibly corresponds to TRBD2 (6 bases). Germline V CDR1 and CDR2: MNHEY, SMNVEV (reference sequence). V lost 5 bases, J lost 5 bases, and 16 bases lay in between. The CDR3 sequence is 14 residues long. CDR3 nucleotides: TGTGCCAGCAGTCCTAACGGGGGTTTGGACGAGCAGTACTTC. As protein: CASSPNGGLDEQYF.

This chain uses TRBV7-9 with TRBJ2-3, with D hard to call. Trimming removed 3 bases from V and 4 bases from J, with 5 bases in between. Germline CDR1 SEHNR, CDR2 FQNEAQ (reference sequence). The CDR3 has 12 amino acids. The CDR3 DNA sequence: TGTGCCAGCAGCTTCCGAGCAGATACGCAGTATTTT. It codes for CASSFRADTQYF.

Remarks on this clone: Other DNA variants within this sample encode the same CDR3. The chain has TRBV15 and TRBJ2-7; D is possibly TRBD2 (5 bases). V dropped 0 bases and J dropped 6 bases, with 6 bases sitting between them. Germline V CDR1 and CDR2: LNHNV, YYDKDF (reference sequence). The CDR3 runs to 12 residues. The CDR3: CATSRDRGEQYF. In DNA, the CDR3 is TGTGCCACCAGCAGAGATCGGGGCGAGCAGTACTTC.

The chain couples TRBV19 to TRBJ1-5; perhaps TRBD1 as D (5 bases). Germline values: CDR1 LNHDA, CDR2 SQIVND (reference sequence). With 5 bases removed from V and 6 bases from J, the gap between germline ends came to 20 bases. CDR3 length equals 16 residues. CDR3 in DNA: TGTGCCAGTAGTTCCTCCGGGAGGGGATTGGGTCAGCCCCAGCATTTT. Protein: CASSSSGRGLGQPQHF.

The CDR3 is CASSSGLAVYNEQFF. DNA of the CDR3: TGTGCCAGCAGCTCGGGACTAGCGGTCTACAATGAGCAGTTCTTC. The chain uses TRBV7-8 and TRBJ2-1; 11 bases line up with TRBD2. CDR1 is SGHVS and CDR2 is FQNEAQ in the germline V gene. Losses at the gene ends were 4 bases for V and 3 bases for J; bases not matched to a gene: 2. The CDR3 runs 15 residues.

The chain is built from TRBV4-2 and TRBJ1-3; TRBD1 agrees at 9 bases. With V trimmed by 1 base and J by 1 base, 20 bases remained unmatched. CDR1 and CDR2 (germline): LGHNA, YNFKEQ. The CDR3 is 22 amino acids. The CDR3 DNA reads TGTGCCAGCAGCCAAGTAACGGGGGGACAGGGAGGATTCAAGGTGTCTGGAAACACCATATATTTT. It encodes CASSQVTGGQGGFKVSGNTIYF.

V and J are TRBV5-6 and TRBJ2-1; the match to TRBD2 covers 9 bases. The CDR3 is made up of 16 amino acids. The germline V gene encodes CDR1 SGHDT and CDR2 YYEEEE. Trimming took 1 base from V and 2 from J; bases not matched to a gene: 4. The CDR3 here is CASSLYSGGTYNEQFF. The CDR3 DNA follows: TGTGCCAGCAGCTTGTACAGCGGGGGGACCTACAATGAGCAGTTCTTC.

The chain links TRBV4-3 to TRBJ1-1, with D uncertain. CDR3 length: 14 amino acids. The germline V gene has CDR1 LGHNA and CDR2 YSLEER. V lost 4 bases and J lost 5, with 14 bases in between. DNA for the CDR3: TGCGCCAGCAGCCGTTCCGATGGGGAGACTGAAGCTTTCTTT. Translated, it gives CASSRSDGETEAFF.

The rearrangement joins TRBV2 to TRBJ2-1; possibly TRBD2 for D (6 bases). V shed 6 bases and J shed 0 bases, with 9 bases lying between them. This CDR3 contains 14 residues. From germline, CDR1 is SNHLY and CDR2 FYNNEI. The CDR3 sequence is CASRAGTSYNEQFF. CDR3 nucleotides: TGTGCCAGCAGGGCGGGGACCTCCTACAATGAGCAGTTCTTC.

This clone was found once. The V call is TRBV7-2, the J call TRBJ2-1, with 13 bases identical to TRBD2. CDR3 length equals 15 residues. The V gene's germline CDR1 is SGHTA and CDR2 FQGNSA. V lost 5 bases, J lost 9 bases, and 7 bases stayed unmatched. Here the CDR3 DNA reads TGTGCCAGCAGCGAACTAGCGGGGGGGCTTGGTGAGCAGTTCTTC. Its translation is CASSELAGGLGEQFF.

This chain joins TRBV27 and TRBJ1-6; D ambiguous. Trimming took off 2 bases at V and 9 bases at J, with 17 bases between the two ends. The germline CDR1 and CDR2 sequences are MNHEY and SMNVEV (reference sequence). The CDR3 consists of 16 residues. DNA of the CDR3: TGTGCCAGCAGTTTAGACCGGGGAGGACGCAGTTCACCCCTCCACTTT. Translation gives CASSLDRGGRSSPLHF.

The V call is TRBV7-9, the J call TRBJ1-6, with 9 bases identical to TRBD1. With 5 bases clipped from V and 6 bases from J, the junction kept 5 bases outside the gene matches. CDR1 is SEHNR and CDR2 is FQNEAQ in the germline V gene (reference sequence). The CDR3 extends over 15 amino acids. CDR3 protein: CASSQQGQGNSPLHF. In nucleotides, the CDR3 is TGTGCCAGCAGCCAACAGGGACAGGGTAATTCACCCCTCCACTTT.